This T cell receptor (beta chain) was identified during a study of T cell responses to AZD1222 COVID-19 vaccine. V shed 4 bases and J 9 bases; nucleotides not matched to a gene: 5. The CDR3 totals 13 residues. Germline V gene sequence: CDR1 LNHDA, CDR2 SQIVND (reference sequence). Data came from immunoSEQ multiplex PCR; TCRdb stores just in-frame clones and leaves some out. The sample consists of over 110,000 clones, less than 95% of them appearing once. This TCR was sampled from an adult in good health. This rearrangement joins TRBV19 to TRBJ2-1, with TRBD2 identical over 8 bases. The sequencing here drew on peripheral blood, taken on day 0 of AZD1222 vaccination. In DNA, the CDR3 is TGTGCCAGTAGTAGACCGGGAGGGTTTGAGCAGTTCTTC. Protein product: CASSRPGGFEQFF.